A single sample gave rise to the 13 T cell receptor beta chains below, sequenced in a study of shared clonotypes between healthy human individuals. Measured with immunoSEQ multiplex PCR; TCRdb has only the in-frame clones, and not every one. This table has some 580,000 clones, roughly 98% appearing once. Terminally differentiated effector memory CD45RA+ cells were excluded by CCR7 positive selection of CD45RO-negative cells. The sample comprised naive CD8+ T cells sorted from blood. The receptor source for this set is a man aged 25-45 years in good health.

The V call is TRBV7-9, the J call TRBJ2-7, with 9 bases lining up with TRBD2. Germline CDR1 SEHNR, CDR2 FQNEAQ (reference sequence). Trimming cost V 10 bases and J 5 bases; bases outside gene matches: 12. The CDR3 sequence is 14 residues long. This CDR3 reads CAIPLAGDLNEQYF. CDR3 in DNA: TGTGCCATCCCATTAGCGGGAGATCTTAACGAGCAGTACTTC.

This rearrangement joins TRBV30 to TRBJ2-1; tentatively, D is TRBD2 (6 bases). CDR1 GTSNPN and CDR2 SVGIG come from the germline V gene (reference sequence). V lost 7 bases and J lost 9, with 13 bases in between. The CDR3 has 11 residues. The DNA for the CDR3 is TGTGCCTCCTCGGAGGGGAGTGAGCAGTTCTTC. It encodes CASSEGSEQFF.

Comments on this clone: The sample contains more than one DNA sequence encoding this CDR3. This rearrangement joins TRBV19 to TRBJ2-7; no reliable D call. The germline CDR1 and CDR2 sequences are LNHDA and SQIVND (reference sequence). V lost 5 bases to trimming and J lost 3 bases, with 11 bases between them. The CDR3 runs 13 residues. This chain's CDR3 is CASSATGVYEQYF. The CDR3 nucleotides are TGTGCCAGTAGTGCCACGGGTGTCTACGAGCAGTACTTC.

The V and J genes are TRBV7-9 and TRBJ2-3; D uncertain. In germline, CDR1 is SEHNR, CDR2 FQNEAQ (reference sequence). The V gene lost 5 bases and the J gene lost 0 bases, with 15 bases spanning the gap. The CDR3 has 16 amino acids. The CDR3 region is CASSHMWQRSTDTQYF. The CDR3 DNA is TGTGCCAGCAGCCATATGTGGCAGAGAAGCACAGATACGCAGTATTTT.

The rearrangement joins TRBV11-2 to TRBJ2-1; TRBD2 matches 15 bases. This CDR3 contains 15 residues. Losses at the gene ends were 5 bases for V and 9 bases for J; bases not matched to a gene: 5. Per germline, CDR1 SGHAT and CDR2 FQNNGV. CDR3 sequence reads: CASSPGLAGGGEQFF. CDR3 DNA sequence: TGTGCCAGCAGCCCGGGACTAGCGGGAGGTGGTGAGCAGTTCTTC.

V gene TRBV14 combines with J gene TRBJ1-1, with no clear D. The CDR3 runs to 12 residues. V was clipped by 6 bases and J by 2 bases, with 7 bases between them. CDR1 and CDR2 from the germline V gene are SGHDN and FVKESK. This CDR3 is CASRAPNTEAFF. The DNA of the CDR3 is TGTGCCAGCAGGGCGCCTAACACTGAAGCTTTCTTT. The variable domain in full, completed from reference TRBV14 and TRBJ1-1, reads EAGVTQFPSHSVIEKGQTVTLRCDPISGHDNLYWYRRVMGKEIKFLLHFVKESKQDESGMPNNRFLAERTGGTYSTLKVQPAELEDSGVYFCASRAPNTEAFFGQGTRLTVV.

The gene calls are TRBV25-1 and TRBJ2-7; no clear D. V gave up 2 bases and J gave up 5 bases, with 7 bases separating them. The CDR3 has 12 residues. CDR1 is MGHDK and CDR2 is SYGVNS in the germline V gene. The CDR3 DNA follows: TGTGCCAGCAGTGAAATAGGAGACGAGCAGTACTTC. Residues: CASSEIGDEQYF.

The rearrangement links TRBV5-1 to TRBJ1-1, with D hard to call. V lost 3 bases and J 5 bases, leaving 14 bases between the germline ends. The CDR3 spans 14 residues. Germline loops: CDR1 SGHRS, CDR2 YFSETQ. The CDR3 region has the DNA TGCGCCAGCAGCTCACCACCGGGAGGGACTGAAGCTTTCTTT. Its protein is CASSSPPGGTEAFF.

The V call is TRBV2, the J call TRBJ1-5; D is possibly TRBD1 (5 bases). The CDR3 sequence is 15 residues long. Germline CDR1 reads SNHLY; CDR2 reads FYNNEI. V lost 3 bases and J lost 0, with 9 bases in between. This CDR3 is CASSDPGLSNQPQHF. In DNA form, the CDR3 reads TGTGCCAGCAGTGACCCGGGACTTAGCAATCAGCCCCAGCATTTT.

This clone was seen a single time. This chain joins TRBV4-1 and TRBJ2-1; D uncertain. Germline-derived CDR1 and CDR2 are MGHRA and YSYEKL. The CDR3 is 14 amino acids. V gave up 0 bases and J gave up 6 bases, with 9 bases separating them. CDR3 residues: CASSQDAVGNEQFF. The CDR3 region has the DNA TGCGCCAGCAGCCAAGATGCGGTCGGCAATGAGCAGTTCTTC.

The rearrangement joins TRBV5-1 to TRBJ2-2; no clear D. Germline CDR1 is SGHRS and CDR2 is YFSETQ. The V and J ends lost 4 bases and 7 bases respectively, with 11 bases between them. The CDR3 has 13 amino acids. CDR3 in DNA: TGCGCCAGCAGCCCACTACCCCTCGGGGAGCTGTTTTTT. Translating it yields CASSPLPLGELFF.

This sequence joins TRBV27 and TRBJ2-7, with 7 positions matching TRBD2. This CDR3 has 15 residues. The V segment lost 3 bases and the J segment 2 bases; nucleotides outside the gene matches: 7. Germline V gives CDR1 MNHEY, CDR2 SMNVEV (reference sequence). The CDR3 nucleotides read TGTGCCAGCAGTTTGGGGAGGGGCCATACCTACGAGCAGTACTTC. Its protein product is CASSLGRGHTYEQYF.

V and J are TRBV27 and TRBJ2-3; D unresolved. There are 15 residues in the CDR3. Germline CDR1 is MNHEY and CDR2 is SMNVEV (reference sequence). Trimming pared 8 bases from V and 1 base from J, leaving 16 bases between. CDR3 DNA sequence: TGTGCCAGCGACGCCACGGGCGACCGCACAGATACGCAGTATTTT. It yields the protein CASDATGDRTDTQYF.